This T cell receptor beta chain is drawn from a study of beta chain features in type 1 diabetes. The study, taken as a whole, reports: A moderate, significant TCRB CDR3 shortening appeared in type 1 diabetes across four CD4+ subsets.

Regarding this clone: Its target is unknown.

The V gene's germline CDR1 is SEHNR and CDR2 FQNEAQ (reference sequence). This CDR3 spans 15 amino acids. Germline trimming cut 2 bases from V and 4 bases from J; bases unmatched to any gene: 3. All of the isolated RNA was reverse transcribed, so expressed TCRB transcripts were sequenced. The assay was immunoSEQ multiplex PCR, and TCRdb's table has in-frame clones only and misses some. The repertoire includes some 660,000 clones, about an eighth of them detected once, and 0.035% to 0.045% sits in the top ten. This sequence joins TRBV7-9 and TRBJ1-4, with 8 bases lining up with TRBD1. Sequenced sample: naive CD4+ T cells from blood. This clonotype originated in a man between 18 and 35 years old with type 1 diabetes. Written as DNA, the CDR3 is TGTGCCAGCAGCTTAATGGGACAGGATAATGAAAAACTGTTTTTT. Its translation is CASSLMGQDNEKLFF.